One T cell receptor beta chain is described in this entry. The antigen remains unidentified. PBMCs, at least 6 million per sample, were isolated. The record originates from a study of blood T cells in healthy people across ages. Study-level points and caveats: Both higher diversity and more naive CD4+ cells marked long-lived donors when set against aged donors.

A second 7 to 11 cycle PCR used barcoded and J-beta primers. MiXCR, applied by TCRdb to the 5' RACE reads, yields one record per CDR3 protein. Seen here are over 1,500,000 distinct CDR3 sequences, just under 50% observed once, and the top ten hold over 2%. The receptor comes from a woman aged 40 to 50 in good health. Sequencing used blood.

The CDR3 DNA sequence: TGCAGTGCTCTTGGGCAGGGAGGGCAAAACATTCAGTACTTC. Amino acid sequence: CSALGQGGQNIQYF. The chain carries TRBV20-1 and TRBJ2-4; 7 nucleotides align to TRBD2. The V segment lost 5 bases and the J segment 5 bases; nucleotides outside the gene matches: 9. Germline assignment: CDR1 DFQATT and CDR2 SNEGSKA (reference sequence). The CDR3 spans 14 residues.